These 21 T cell receptor beta chains came from one sample sequenced in a study of metastatic and nonmetastatic thyroid tumors. Thyroid surgery was preceded by no treatment in any patient. MiXCR reprocessed the PCR reads for TCRdb. The sample includes 30,000 or so clones, approximately 30% of them seen just once. The sample taken for sequencing was blood. All receptors come from a female donor with papillary thyroid cancer or a benign thyroid nodule (not recorded which). Some clones in this sample may be carry-over from other donors' samples.

This clone occurred a few times. V and J are TRBV5-1 and TRBJ2-7; D gene ambiguous. Germline V gene sequence: CDR1 SGHRS, CDR2 YFSETQ. CDR3 size: 13 residues. V dropped 0 bases and J dropped 0 bases, with 4 bases sitting between them. CDR3 sequence: CASSLASSYEQYF. Written as DNA, the CDR3 is TGCGCCAGCAGCTTGGCTAGCTCCTACGAGCAGTACTTC.

At least ten counts were recorded for this clone. The J gene is TRBJ2-1, the V gene TRBV27; weak D call: TRBD2 (5 bases). Germline CDR1 and CDR2: MNHEY and SMNVEV (reference sequence). Trimming removed 0 bases from V and 8 bases from J, with 8 bases in between. The CDR3 has 13 amino acids. This CDR3 reads CASSLSDGDEQFF. The CDR3 nucleotides read TGTGCCAGCAGTTTATCGGACGGGGATGAGCAGTTCTTC.

The chain recombines TRBV20-1 with TRBJ2-7; tentatively, D is TRBD2 (6 bases). Germline CDR1 is DFQATT and CDR2 is SNEGSKA (reference sequence). Trimming pared 8 bases from V and 3 bases from J, leaving 17 bases between. The CDR3 extends over 13 amino acids. The CDR3 protein is CSSAGYSRYEQYF. CDR3 in DNA: TGCAGTTCTGCGGGGTACTCCCGCTACGAGCAGTACTTC.

The gene calls are TRBV5-1 and TRBJ2-3; 13 positions match TRBD2. The CDR3 contains 18 residues. The ends lost 0 bases at V and 1 base at J; junction bases unmatched: 5. CDR1 is SGHRS, CDR2 YFSETQ, per germline. CDR3 in amino acids: CASSLVLAGGPGTDTQYF. As DNA, the CDR3 is TGCGCCAGCAGCTTGGTACTAGCGGGGGGGCCGGGCACAGATACGCAGTATTTT.

By share of the sample, this clone is medium-sized. This chain joins TRBV6-5 and TRBJ1-2; 7 nucleotides line up with TRBD1. Germline V CDR1 and CDR2: MNHEY, SVGAGI. V lost 1 base, J lost 2 bases, and 4 bases stayed unmatched. The CDR3 extends over 15 amino acids. The CDR3 is CASSYYTGVNYGYTF. CDR3 bases: TGTGCCAGCAGTTACTATACAGGGGTGAACTATGGCTACACCTTC.

This clone came up a few times. The chain links TRBV11-1 to TRBJ2-6; D gene unclear. From germline, CDR1 is SGHAT and CDR2 FQDESV (reference sequence). V was trimmed by 2 bases and J by 0 bases, leaving 8 bases between them. The CDR3 covers 16 residues. The CDR3 coding sequence is TGTGCCAGCAGCTTAAAATCGGGCTCTGGGGCCAACGTCCTGACTTTC. Protein product: CASSLKSGSGANVLTF.

This clone is medium-sized. The chain has TRBV10-3 and TRBJ2-7; a weak D match, TRBD2 (6 bases). The V gene lost 4 bases and the J gene lost 1 base, with 14 bases spanning the gap. Germline CDR1 ENHRY, CDR2 SYGVKD. The CDR3 loop spans 15 amino acids. CDR3 bases: TGTGCCATCAGTGTCGGGGCTAGCGATTCCTACGAGCAGTACTTC. Translated: CAISVGASDSYEQYF.

This clone is medium-sized by share. V usage is TRBV13 and J usage is TRBJ1-2; D may be TRBD1 (5 bases). Germline lookup yields CDR1 PRHDT and CDR2 FYEKMQ (reference sequence). CDR3 length: 15 residues. Deletions cut 5 bases from V and 7 bases from J, with 20 bases between. The CDR3 DNA follows: TGTGCCAGCAGCCGTTGGCTCGCGACAGACCGTGGCTACACCTTC. This translates into CASSRWLATDRGYTF.

This clone was counted many times. A clone one base away is much larger, so this may be a read error. The chain has TRBV20-1 and TRBJ2-3; TRBD1 is a possible D gene (5 bases). Germline lookup yields CDR1 DFQATT and CDR2 SNEGSKA (reference sequence). The CDR3 length is 15 residues. The CDR3 DNA sequence: TGCAGTGCTAGGGGCTACCAGGGTGATTCAGATACGCGGTATTTT. Amino acids: CSARGYQGDSDTRYF.

This clone was picked up many times. This chain connects TRBV9 to TRBJ2-1; 7 bases agree with TRBD2. The CDR3 is 13 amino acids. V shed 1 base, J shed 6 bases, and the junction held 1 base outside the gene matches. Germline CDR1 reads SGDLS; CDR2 reads YYNGEE. The CDR3 protein is CASSVSGGNEQFF. The CDR3 DNA is TGTGCCAGCAGCGTATCGGGGGGCAATGAGCAGTTCTTC.

J is TRBJ2-1 and V is TRBV27; D unclear. Trimming took 5 bases from V and 0 from J, leaving 5 bases between them. CDR3 length: 13 residues. Germline CDR1 reads MNHEY; CDR2 reads SMNVEV (reference sequence). CDR3 nucleotide sequence: TGTGCCAGCAGTCCCGGCTCCTACAATGAGCAGTTCTTC. It yields the protein CASSPGSYNEQFF.

The chain couples TRBV7-1 to TRBJ1-6; 12 bases fit TRBD1. TRBV7-1 is an open reading frame, and its role is uncertain. This CDR3 region has 20 residues. The junction had 13 bases not matched to a gene; V was cut back by 0 bases and J by 7 bases. CDR3 DNA sequence: TGTGCCAGCAGCTCAGCCGCGGGACAGGGGGCTTTTCGGTGGAATTCACCCCTCCACTTT. Translating it yields CASSSAAGQGAFRWNSPLHF.

The chain has TRBV14 and TRBJ1-6; 9 positions match TRBD1. The germline V gene encodes CDR1 SGHDN and CDR2 FVKESK. The CDR3 consists of 16 residues. V trimming: 1 base; J trimming: 7 bases; junction bases outside the gene matches: 5. CDR3 in amino acids: CASSQGLGQGNSPLHF. The CDR3 DNA reads as TGTGCCAGCAGCCAAGGTTTGGGACAGGGAAATTCACCCCTCCACTTT.

This clone was seen more than once but under ten times. CDR3 sequence (DNA): TGTGCCAGCAGTGGGCGACAGCTAAGCCCCTACGAGCAGTACTTC. As protein: CASSGRQLSPYEQYF. The V call is TRBV6-1, the J call TRBJ2-7, with D possibly being TRBD1 (5 bases). The CDR3 is 15 amino acids. V was clipped by 4 bases and J by 2 bases, with 15 bases between them. Germline values: CDR1 MNHNS, CDR2 SASEGT.

The chain employs TRBV20-1 and TRBJ1-3, with 9 positions matching TRBD1. There are 13 residues in the CDR3. Trimming took 4 bases from V and 4 from J; bases not matched to a gene: 2. Germline CDR1 DFQATT, CDR2 SNEGSKA (reference sequence). CDR3 residues: CSANRGRGNTIYF. The DNA of the CDR3 is TGCAGTGCTAACAGGGGGCGCGGAAACACCATATATTTT.

The V gene is TRBV20-1, the J gene TRBJ2-7; 11 nucleotides line up with TRBD2. Germline CDR1 reads DFQATT; CDR2 reads SNEGSKA (reference sequence). The CDR3 runs to 16 residues. V shed 6 bases, J shed 1 base, and the junction held 11 bases outside the gene matches. The CDR3 sequence: CSAQTGTSGRSYEQYF. The CDR3 DNA reads as TGCAGTGCCCAAACCGGGACTAGCGGCCGTTCCTACGAGCAGTACTTC.

The chain combines TRBV5-1 with TRBJ2-1; the D is unclear. The CDR3 is 13 residues long. The germline V gene has CDR1 SGHRS and CDR2 YFSETQ. V was pared by 4 bases and J by 3 bases, with 8 bases between. The CDR3 DNA reads as TGCGCCAGCAGCACCGGTCTCTACAATGAGCAGTTCTTC. Translation: CASSTGLYNEQFF.

The chain uses TRBV5-1 and TRBJ2-7; TRBD1 matches 7 bases. This CDR3 is built from 15 residues. Trimming took 3 bases from V and 6 from J; bases not matched to a gene: 12. Germline-derived CDR1 and CDR2 are SGHRS and YFSETQ. Here the CDR3 reads CASSSGTDAGPEQYF. The CDR3 DNA reads as TGCGCCAGCAGCTCCGGGACAGATGCAGGACCCGAGCAGTACTTC.

This chain links TRBV12-3 or TRBV12-4 with TRBJ2-3; perhaps TRBD2 as D (7 bases). This CDR3 contains 15 residues. V gave up 9 bases and J gave up 6 bases, with 22 bases separating them. The CDR3 coding sequence is TGTGCCAGGTGCCCAATGGGGGGGCGATCGGATACGCAGTATTTT. This translates into CARCPMGGRSDTQYF.

There are many counts of this clone. The chain uses TRBV6-4 and TRBJ2-3, with a tentative D call TRBD2 (7 bases). The V gene lost 2 bases and the J gene lost 4 bases, with 13 bases spanning the gap. This CDR3 contains 15 residues. The germline gives CDR1 MRHNA, CDR2 SNTAGT. The CDR3 is CASSDTQGGADTQYF. CDR3 bases: TGTGCCAGCAGTGACACACAGGGAGGGGCAGATACGCAGTATTTT.

This clone was detected ten times or more. The genes are TRBV12-3 or TRBV12-4 and TRBJ2-3; 7 nucleotides align to TRBD2. CDR3 length equals 16 residues. V shed 5 bases, J shed 4 bases, and the junction held 12 bases outside the gene matches. In DNA, the CDR3 is TGTGCCAGCAGTCCCCTAAGCGGGATTGCTGCAGATACGCAGTATTTT. Its protein is CASSPLSGIAADTQYF.